These 27 T cell receptor beta chains were sequenced from one sample in a study of blood T cell repertoires in COVID-19. Repertoires were generated with immunoSEQ multiplex PCR, while TCRdb's copy carries only in-frame clones and drops some. The table includes over 200,000 clones, about nine tenths detected once. The sequencing input was peripheral blood. The receptors were gathered from a man aged 50-59 years with COVID-19, enrolled during active disease.

The genes are TRBV6-5 and TRBJ2-7; TRBD1 matches 8 bases. The J segment lost 0 bases and the V segment lost 4 bases, leaving 5 bases of the junction unmatched. The CDR3 is 15 residues long. The germline V gene has CDR1 MNHEY and CDR2 SVGAGI. The CDR3 loop is CASSSGQGSSYEQYF. The CDR3 DNA is TGTGCCAGCAGTTCCGGACAGGGCTCCTCCTACGAGCAGTACTTC.

V gene TRBV7-3 combines with J gene TRBJ1-3, with 7 bases fitting TRBD1. The junction had 4 bases not matched to a gene; V was cut back by 5 bases and J by 3 bases. This CDR3 has 14 residues. Germline V CDR1 and CDR2: SGHTA, FQGTGA. The CDR3 here is CASSVAGGGNTIYF. For the CDR3, the DNA is TGTGCCAGCAGCGTGGCAGGGGGTGGAAACACCATATATTTT.

The chain employs TRBV7-2 and TRBJ2-1, with a weak D call TRBD2 (6 bases). CDR1 and CDR2 (germline): SGHTA, FQGNSA. The CDR3 has 16 amino acids. V lost 4 bases to trimming and J lost 1 base, with 14 bases between them. CDR3 coding DNA: TGTGCCAGCAGCTCCCTACGCGGGGAGTCCTACAATGAGCAGTTCTTC. This translates into CASSSLRGESYNEQFF.

This rearrangement joins TRBV19 to TRBJ1-2; 8 bases fit TRBD1. CDR3 length: 15 residues. CDR1 is LNHDA and CDR2 is SQIVND in the germline V gene (reference sequence). The V gene end was trimmed by 2 bases and the J gene end by 3 bases; junction bases not matched to a gene: 5. The CDR3 sequence is CASSIIGQGDYGYTF. The CDR3 DNA is TGTGCCAGTAGTATAATAGGACAGGGTGACTATGGCTACACCTTC.

V is TRBV9 and J is TRBJ1-5; perhaps TRBD1 as D (5 bases). This CDR3 has 15 amino acids. Germline lookup yields CDR1 SGDLS and CDR2 YYNGEE. Between the trimmed V and J ends, which lost 0 bases and 0 bases, there was a span of 7 bases. CDR3 sequence (DNA): TGTGCCAGCAGCGTAGGTGGGGCTAGCAATCAGCCCCAGCATTTT. It is translated as CASSVGGASNQPQHF.

V usage is TRBV5-1 and J usage is TRBJ2-7, with 7 nucleotides matching TRBD1. The trim removed 0 bases at V and 11 bases at J, leaving 14 bases unmatched. The germline V gene has CDR1 SGHRS and CDR2 YFSETQ. The CDR3 has 15 residues. The CDR3 region is CASSLVLGDRDKKYF. DNA of the CDR3: TGCGCCAGCAGCTTGGTGTTAGGAGACAGGGACAAAAAGTACTTC. The full variable domain, its missing parts supplied by reference TRBV5-1 and TRBJ2-7, is KAGVTQTPRYLIKTRGQQVTLSCSPISGHRSVSWYQQTPGQGLQFLFEYFSETQRNKGNFPGRFSGRQFSNSRSEMNVSTLELGDSALYLCASSLVLGDRDKKYFGPGTRLTVT.

This clone is a singleton in its sample. The J gene is TRBJ2-7, the V gene TRBV27; TRBD1 matches 7 bases. Germline lookup yields CDR1 MNHEY and CDR2 SMNVEV (reference sequence). V lost 5 bases and J lost 5; bases outside the gene matches: 15. The CDR3 covers 16 residues. This chain's CDR3 is CASSPHLWGRGNEQYF. The DNA for the CDR3 is TGTGCCAGCAGTCCCCACCTCTGGGGCAGGGGGAACGAGCAGTACTTC.

The J gene is TRBJ1-4, the V gene TRBV6-4; D gene ambiguous. The CDR3 spans 16 residues. Germline CDR1 is MRHNA and CDR2 is SNTAGT. The V gene lost 6 bases and the J gene lost 0 bases, with 14 bases spanning the gap. The DNA of the CDR3 is TGTGCCAGCAGCGCTACAGAGCCCGCAACTAATGAAAAACTGTTTTTT. It codes for CASSATEPATNEKLFF.

This sequence joins TRBV10-2 and TRBJ2-7; TRBD1 is a possible D gene (6 bases). The CDR3 length is 14 residues. The V gene lost 5 bases and the J gene lost 1 base, with 12 bases spanning the gap. CDR1 and CDR2 from the germline V gene are WSHSY and SAAADI. DNA of the CDR3: TGCGCCAGCAGTCGACGACAGGATTCCTACGAGCAGTACTTC. Translation: CASSRRQDSYEQYF.

CDR3: CASSQDRGGLAGSTDTQYF. The CDR3 DNA follows: TGCGCCAGCAGCCAAGATAGGGGCGGACTAGCGGGGAGCACAGATACGCAGTATTTT. The chain has TRBV4-3 and TRBJ2-3, with TRBD2 identical over 12 bases. The CDR3 loop spans 19 amino acids. The germline gives CDR1 LGHNA, CDR2 YSLEER. After removal of 0 bases from V and 0 bases from J, the junction contained 7 bases not matched to a gene.

This chain uses TRBV14 with TRBJ2-2, with 10 bases that match TRBD1. The V gene end was trimmed by 4 bases and the J gene end by 1 base; junction bases not matched to a gene: 9. This CDR3 spans 18 amino acids. Germline CDR1 and CDR2: SGHDN and FVKESK. DNA for the CDR3: TGTGCCAGCAGCCGAGCCGGGACAGGGGCGCGGAACACCGGGGAGCTGTTTTTT. Translated: CASSRAGTGARNTGELFF.

The rearrangement links TRBV3-1 (or the pseudogene TRBV3-2) to TRBJ2-6, with D maybe TRBD1 (5 bases). The CDR3 consists of 19 residues. Germline lookup yields CDR1 LGHDT and CDR2 YNNKEL (reference sequence). Trimming removed 4 bases at V and 3 bases at J, with 22 bases between. CDR3 sequence (DNA): TGTGCCAGCAGCCTTGGGGCCCCCGGCCGAGGAGTTGGGGCCAACGTCCTGACTTTC. Translated: CASSLGAPGRGVGANVLTF.

The rearrangement links TRBV19 to TRBJ2-7; D might be TRBD2 (6 bases). Trimming stripped 0 bases from V and 4 bases from J, with 10 bases between. The CDR3 spans 14 residues. Germline V gene lookup returns CDR1 LNHDA and CDR2 SQIVND (reference sequence). In nucleotides, the CDR3 is TGTGCCAGTAGTATAGAGACTAGTTCTTACGAGCAGTACTTC. This encodes CASSIETSSYEQYF.

For this clone: Distinct nucleotide sequences in the sample also encode this CDR3. The chain has TRBV11-2 and TRBJ2-3; D call uncertain. The CDR3 totals 12 residues. Germline values: CDR1 SGHAT, CDR2 FQNNGV. V was trimmed by 4 bases and J by 4 bases, leaving 6 bases between them. In DNA form, the CDR3 reads TGTGCCAGCAGCTACTCGGCAGATACGCAGTATTTT. It yields the protein CASSYSADTQYF.

The CDR3, as DNA: TGTGCCAGCAGCTTAAACGGACTTAGCTCTGGAAACACCATATATTTT. Its protein product is CASSLNGLSSGNTIYF. This chain uses TRBV11-2 with TRBJ1-3; D is uncertain. The V end was cut by 2 bases, the J end by 0 bases, with 11 bases between. CDR1 is SGHAT and CDR2 is FQNNGV in the germline V gene. There are 16 residues in the CDR3.

The chain is built from TRBV10-3 and TRBJ2-1; 9 bases match TRBD1. Germline CDR1 is ENHRY and CDR2 is SYGVKD. Unmatched junction bases numbered 5, after V lost 6 bases and J lost 8 bases. There are 13 residues in the CDR3. DNA of the CDR3: TGTGCCATCAGAGGGACAGGGTTGGATGAGCAGTTCTTC. Translated, it gives CAIRGTGLDEQFF.

This chain connects TRBV7-8 to TRBJ2-7, with a tentative D call TRBD1 (7 bases). Germline V gene data show CDR1 as SGHVS and CDR2 as FQNEAQ. CDR3 size: 14 residues. The V gene lost 5 bases and the J gene lost 1 base, with 12 bases spanning the gap. DNA of the CDR3: TGTGCCAGCAGCCAGGGGGGCAGATCCTACGAGCAGTACTTC. It codes for CASSQGGRSYEQYF.

The V and J genes are TRBV6-6 and TRBJ2-7, with TRBD1 matching over 9 bases. This CDR3 comprises 14 residues. With 7 bases clipped from V and 3 bases from J, the junction kept 7 bases outside the gene matches. Germline V gives CDR1 MNHNY, CDR2 SVGAGI (reference sequence). CDR3 amino acids: CASIKGQGIYEQYF. The CDR3 nucleotides are TGTGCCAGCATTAAGGGACAGGGTATCTACGAGCAGTACTTC.

The V call is TRBV18, the J call TRBJ2-7; 7 bases are a match to TRBD2. This CDR3 region has 16 residues. Losses at the gene ends were 3 bases for V and 4 bases for J; bases not matched to a gene: 12. Per germline, CDR1 KGHSH and CDR2 LQKENI. The CDR3 loop is CASSPTVGGRWYEQYF. The CDR3 nucleotides are TGTGCCAGCTCACCGACTGTTGGCGGGAGATGGTACGAGCAGTACTTC.

The rearrangement links TRBV5-1 to TRBJ2-7; no firm D call. V lost 7 bases and J lost 1, with 6 bases in between. Germline lookup yields CDR1 SGHRS and CDR2 YFSETQ. The CDR3 sequence is 11 residues long. The CDR3 nucleotides read TGCGCCAGCGCTAGTTCCTACGAGCAGTACTTC. Translation: CASASSYEQYF. The entire variable domain, with the rest obtained from reference TRBV5-1 and TRBJ2-7, is as follows: KAGVTQTPRYLIKTRGQQVTLSCSPISGHRSVSWYQQTPGQGLQFLFEYFSETQRNKGNFPGRFSGRQFSNSRSEMNVSTLELGDSALYLCASASSYEQYFGPGTRLTVT.

This chain uses TRBV5-1 with TRBJ2-7; D possibly corresponds to TRBD1 (6 bases). Per the germline V gene, CDR1 is SGHRS and CDR2 is YFSETQ. V lost 0 bases, J lost 3 bases, and 10 bases lay in between. The CDR3 has 14 residues. CDR3 coding DNA: TGCGCCAGCAGCTTGGTGCAGGGACACTACGAGCAGTACTTC. The encoded protein is CASSLVQGHYEQYF.

The chain links TRBV18 to TRBJ1-5; 8 nucleotides match TRBD1. This CDR3 has 15 residues. The V gene end was trimmed by 5 bases and the J gene end by 4 bases; junction bases not matched to a gene: 7. Germline lookup yields CDR1 KGHSH and CDR2 LQKENI. The CDR3 coding sequence is TGTGCCAGCTCAAAAGACAGGGGCCAAAATCAGCCCCAGCATTTT. Protein sequence: CASSKDRGQNQPQHF.

Only one count was recorded for this clone. J is TRBJ2-7 and V is TRBV7-3; 9 bases are shared with TRBD1. Trimming took 5 bases from V and 6 from J; bases not matched to a gene: 5. CDR3 size: 13 residues. Germline CDR1 is SGHTA and CDR2 is FQGTGA. CDR3 coding DNA: TGTGCCAGCAGCCGGGACAGGGCGGGCGAGCAGTACTTC. It codes for CASSRDRAGEQYF. Variable domain in full (rest from reference TRBV7-3 and TRBJ2-7): GAGVSQTPSNKVTEKGKYVELRCDPISGHTALYWYRQSLGQGPEFLIYFQGTGAADDSGLPNDRFFAVRPEGSVSTLKIQRTERGDSAVYLCASSRDRAGEQYFGPGTRLTVT.

This chain joins TRBV6-5 and TRBJ2-7; D might be TRBD1 (6 bases). CDR1 is MNHEY, CDR2 SVGAGI, per germline. CDR3 length: 16 amino acids. V was shortened by 0 bases and J by 4 bases, with 16 bases between the two germline ends. DNA for the CDR3: TGTGCCAGCAGTTACTCAGGTGGGCAGGGGTTGTACGAGCAGTACTTC. Translation gives CASSYSGGQGLYEQYF.

The V gene is TRBV10-3, the J gene TRBJ2-7, with D possibly being TRBD1 (5 bases). This CDR3 has 15 residues. Germline lookup yields CDR1 ENHRY and CDR2 SYGVKD. V shed 4 bases and J shed 1 base, with 14 bases lying between them. CDR3 residues: CAISAPAGLSYEQYF. DNA for the CDR3: TGTGCCATCAGTGCCCCGGCAGGGCTTTCCTACGAGCAGTACTTC.

The chain has TRBV6-6 and TRBJ1-2; 9 bases fit TRBD1. The CDR3 consists of 14 residues. Trimming removed 5 bases from V and 7 bases from J; junction bases left unmatched: 8. Germline V gene data show CDR1 as MNHNY and CDR2 as SVGAGI (reference sequence). CDR3 sequence reads: CASSPQGAGGGYTF. CDR3 sequence (DNA): TGTGCCAGCAGTCCACAGGGGGCGGGTGGTGGCTACACCTTC.

This clone was observed a handful of times. The genes are TRBV5-6 and TRBJ1-2; possibly TRBD1 for D (5 bases). The CDR3 is 14 amino acids. The V gene's germline CDR1 is SGHDT and CDR2 YYEEEE. Between the trimmed V and J ends, which lost 0 bases and 7 bases, there was a span of 13 bases. The CDR3 region is CASSLEEGLGGYTF. As DNA, the CDR3 is TGTGCCAGCAGCTTGGAAGAGGGACTTGGTGGCTACACCTTC.